The 9 T cell receptor beta chains below were found in one sample sequenced in a study of T-cell reconstitution after alpha-beta-depleted transplantation in children. Molecular barcoding with unique molecular identifiers was used for the TCRbeta library. TCRdb ran MiXCR on the PCR reads and lists one entry per CDR3 protein. The table includes 200,000 to 300,000 distinct CDR3 sequences, about 11% detected once. This specimen was PBMCs from the stem cell graft donor, taken from the stem cell graft. These receptors all stem from a human donor who donated a stem cell graft to a child with acute lymphoblastic leukemia.

The chain is built from TRBV25-1 and TRBJ2-5, with TRBD1 as a possible D gene (6 bases). Between the trimmed V and J ends, which lost 2 bases and 5 bases, there was a span of 12 bases. This CDR3 contains 14 residues. Germline V gene sequence: CDR1 MGHDK, CDR2 SYGVNS. CDR3 nucleotide sequence: TGTGCCAGCAGTGAACGCAGGGGATGGGAGACCCAGTACTTC. Amino acid sequence: CASSERRGWETQYF.

This clonotype has a count of ten or more. V is TRBV5-1 and J is TRBJ2-6; D is unclear. V lost 0 bases, J lost 0 bases, and 7 bases lay in between. Germline CDR1 reads SGHRS; CDR2 reads YFSETQ. The CDR3 consists of 16 residues. The CDR3 here is CASSLGQVSGANVLTF. The CDR3 DNA reads TGCGCCAGCAGCTTGGGTCAGGTCTCTGGGGCCAACGTCCTGACTTTC.

The V and J genes are TRBV2 and TRBJ1-2; no definite D call. Trimming pared 11 bases from V and 8 bases from J, leaving 15 bases between. The CDR3 consists of 11 residues. The germline CDR1 and CDR2 sequences are SNHLY and FYNNEI. The CDR3 loop reads CAGFGRLGYTF. The DNA of the CDR3 is TGTGCCGGTTTCGGAAGGTTAGGCTACACCTTC.

This clonotype was counted ten times or more. The chain combines TRBV3-1 with TRBJ2-1; D gene unclear. The CDR3 extends over 14 amino acids. Trimming removed 2 bases from V and 8 bases from J, with 13 bases in between. Germline lookup yields CDR1 LGHDT and CDR2 YNNKEL (reference sequence). CDR3 bases: TGTGCCAGCAGCCAAAGATCCATGAGCCATGAGCAGTTCTTC. This sequence encodes CASSQRSMSHEQFF.

The rearrangement joins TRBV5-1 to TRBJ2-5; 8 nucleotides agree with TRBD1. The CDR3 length is 13 residues. The V gene end was trimmed by 3 bases and the J gene end by 5 bases; junction bases not matched to a gene: 3. Germline CDR1 reads SGHRS; CDR2 reads YFSETQ. The CDR3 sequence is CASSSRGHETQYF. CDR3 in DNA: TGCGCCAGCAGCTCCAGGGGGCATGAGACCCAGTACTTC.

This clonotype was seen repeatedly, ten times or more. The chain couples TRBV2 to TRBJ1-5; D remains ambiguous. Germline assignment: CDR1 SNHLY and CDR2 FYNNEI. The CDR3 is 13 amino acids. Trimming pared 10 bases from V and 3 bases from J, leaving 13 bases between. The CDR3 spells CATPVWVNQPQHF. The CDR3 nucleotides are TGTGCCACCCCAGTATGGGTCAATCAGCCCCAGCATTTT. The whole variable domain, remainder taken from reference TRBV2 and TRBJ1-5, is EPEVTQTPSHQVTQMGQEVILRCVPISNHLYFYWYRQILGQKVEFLVSFYNNEISEKSEIFDDQFSVERPDGSNFTLKIRSTKLEDSAMYFCATPVWVNQPQHFGDGTRLSIL.

Regarding this clonotype: A much larger clone sits a single nucleotide away, making a read error possible. The chain couples TRBV6-2 or TRBV6-3 to TRBJ2-2, with D perhaps given as TRBD1 or TRBD2 (7 bases each). Trimming cost V 8 bases and J 9 bases, with 22 bases left between them. Germline CDR1 is MNHEY and CDR2 is SVGEGT. CDR3 size: 15 residues. The CDR3, as DNA: TGTGCCAGCGGGGGGGACAGAAGACTTACCTGGGAGCTGTTTTTT. This translates into CASGGDRRLTWELFF.

The V gene is TRBV30, the J gene TRBJ2-7, with D possibly being TRBD2 (5 bases). Trimming removed 5 bases from V and 7 bases from J, with 12 bases in between. This CDR3 spans 11 amino acids. The germline gives CDR1 GTSNPN, CDR2 SVGIG (reference sequence). The CDR3 DNA reads as TGTGCCTGGCAGGCGTCGGGGGAGCAGTACTTC. Residues: CAWQASGEQYF.

The table lists this clonotype with many counts. The J gene is TRBJ2-7, the V gene TRBV7-8; a possible D gene is TRBD1 (6 bases). Trimming took off 1 base at V and 6 bases at J, with 13 bases between the two ends. Germline V CDR1 and CDR2: SGHVS, FQNEAQ. This CDR3 is built from 14 residues. In nucleotides, the CDR3 is TGTGCCAGCAGCTTAGACGCAGGGGTGTTCGAGCAGTACTTC. Its translation is CASSLDAGVFEQYF.